This T cell receptor (beta chain) was captured by sequencing in a study of shared clonotypes between healthy human individuals. Study findings and constraints: Generation probability values for non-shared clonotypes were lower than those for clonotypes shared by all four donors.

An even split of each subset's genomic DNA across several immunoSEQ plates was performed. Per the study methods: With immunoSEQ giving junction-only sequences and no quality scores, filtering differed. Here immunoSEQ multiplex PCR was the method, and the copy in TCRdb shows in-frame clones only, minus some. V and J calls and clone size are copied from that table; D and trimming were computed from the DNA. The profile shows 560,000 or so clones, 96% of them singletons. Points on this clone: Its specificity is unknown.

The germline V gene has CDR1 SGHDN and CDR2 FVKESK. The V and J ends lost 3 bases and 5 bases, in that order; junction bases with no gene match: 6. This CDR3 spans 15 amino acids. Only CD45RO-negative cells positively selected for CCR7 counted as naive CD8 cells, so terminally differentiated effector memory CD45RA+ cells were excluded. The sample taken for sequencing was naive CD8+ T cells sorted from blood. The chain is built from TRBV14 and TRBJ2-5, with 10 bases aligning to TRBD1. The source of this sequence is a woman in her 30s in good health. The CDR3 nucleotides are TGTGCCAGCAGCCAGAGGACAGGGGGAGGGGAGACCCAGTACTTC. Protein product: CASSQRTGGGETQYF. The complete variable domain, with remaining parts taken from reference TRBV14 and TRBJ2-5, reads EAGVTQFPSHSVIEKGQTVTLRCDPISGHDNLYWYRRVMGKEIKFLLHFVKESKQDESGMPNNRFLAERTGGTYSTLKVQPAELEDSGVYFCASSQRTGGGETQYFGPGTRLLVL.